Described below is a single T cell receptor (beta chain) sequence and its context. J lost 5 bases, V lost 5 bases, and 9 bases had no gene match. The CDR3 is 15 residues long. The V gene's germline CDR1 is SGHAT and CDR2 FQNNGV. The data were obtained in a study of blood T cell repertoires in COVID-19. The overall study: Nucleic acid was either cDNA or gDNA, and it came from T cells, B-cell-depleted T cells, or PBMCs.

Enrolled through a virtual design, the participants were between roughly 18 and 90 years of age and came from 24 US areas. Original processing notes: Quantification of nucleated cells was approximated via reference gene primer amplification. Sequenced by immunoSEQ multiplex PCR; TCRdb stores in-frame clones only, minus some. V and J calls and clone size are as listed in that table; D and trimming were resolved from the DNA. Of approximately 490,000 clones detected, roughly nine tenths appear once; the ten largest clones hold around 0.64%. The sequenced sample was PBMCs or T cells enriched from blood (not recorded which). The clonotype was recovered from a woman aged 18-29 years who had recovered from COVID-19. The rearrangement links TRBV11-2 to TRBJ1-2, with 9 bases lining up with TRBD1. CDR3 DNA: TGTGCCAGCAGCCCAACAGGGGGCGCGGGATATGGCTACACCTTC. Its protein product is CASSPTGGAGYGYTF.